This is a list of T cell receptor beta chains from one sample in a study of vaccination and CD4 T cells after COVID-19. Which antigens these TCRs recognize remains unknown. TCRdb independently ran MiXCR on the PCR reads; one entry per CDR3 protein. The data show 7,000 to 10,000 distinct CDR3 sequences, with about three quarters seen just once and around 33% held by the top ten. Sequences were obtained from CD4+ T cells from blood, cultured in vitro. Receptor source: a human donor who had recovered from COVID-19. Each CDR3 is given with its conserved first and last residue. D genes are given only for firm matches. Size is omitted from some rows. Given values are once, few, many or a class for expanded clones.

V gene	clone size	J gene	D gene	CDR3 DNA	CDR3 protein
TRBV20-1	-	TRBJ2-3	-	TGCAGTGCTAGAGATACGGGTAACACAGATACGCAGTATTTT	CSARDTGNTDTQYF
TRBV27	-	TRBJ2-7	TRBD2	TGTGCCAACAGACCGACTAGCGGGAGAGGTGCCGGCGACGAGCAGTACTTC	CANRPTSGRGAGDEQYF
TRBV20-1	-	TRBJ1-1	TRBD1	TGCAGTGGACAGGGGAACACTGAAGCTTTCTTT	CSGQGNTEAFF
TRBV6-5	-	TRBJ1-6	-	TGTGCCAGCAGTTCCTACCGGGGCCGGGGGGACACCTATAATTCACCCCTCCACTTT	CASSSYRGRGDTYNSPLHF
TRBV19	few	TRBJ2-7	-	TGTGCCAGTAGAAGCGATCGATCCTACGAGCAGTACTTC	CASRSDRSYEQYF
TRBV4-2	few	TRBJ1-2	-	TGTGCCAGCAGCCATTTTCAGGGTTTGGGTCAAACTAACTATGGCTACACCTTC	CASSHFQGLGQTNYGYTF
TRBV20-1	few	TRBJ1-1	-	TGCAGTGCTAGAGATCCCTCACGACAGAGCACTGAAGCTTTCTTT	CSARDPSRQSTEAFF
TRBV28	-	TRBJ1-1	TRBD1	TGTGCCAGCAGTTCCCGGACAGGGGGCAATACTGAAGCTTTCTTT	CASSSRTGGNTEAFF
TRBV20-1	-	TRBJ2-1	-	TGCAGTGCTAGAGTGGCTAGCTCGGTGAGGGGTGAGCAGTTCTTC	CSARVASSVRGEQFF
TRBV20-1	-	TRBJ1-2	-	TGCAGTGCCAAAACAGGGAGTTGGGGCTACACCTTC	CSAKTGSWGYTF
TRBV28	-	TRBJ1-2	TRBD1	TGTGCCAGCAGTATCGGGACAGGGGGACATGGCTACACCTTC	CASSIGTGGHGYTF
TRBV19	-	TRBJ1-5	-	TGTGCCAGTACCCGAGTACAGGACGCTCAGCCCCAGCATTTT	CASTRVQDAQPQHF
TRBV18	-	TRBJ2-1	TRBD2	TGTGCCAGCTCACCCCGAACGGTGCGGGGGAACTACAATGAGCAGTTCTTC	CASSPRTVRGNYNEQFF
TRBV24-1	-	TRBJ2-4	-	TGTGCCACCAGTGATTATCGGGGGTCGGCCAAAAACATTCAGTACTTC	CATSDYRGSAKNIQYF
TRBV4-1	once	TRBJ2-1	TRBD2	TGCGCCAGCAGCCACCCAAGTCCCCTAGCGGGGGACTACAAAGTGAATGAGCAGTTCTTC	CASSHPSPLAGDYKVNEQFF
TRBV20-1	-	TRBJ2-3	-	TGCAGTGCTCGGACTACCCCGGATACGCAGTATTTT	CSARTTPDTQYF
TRBV7-2	few	TRBJ1-6	-	TGTGCCAGCAGCCAAAGGGTCGGTGGGGATTCACCCCTCCACTTT	CASSQRVGGDSPLHF
TRBV19	-	TRBJ1-1	-	TGTGCCAGTAGTAGAGGGGCTGGGGCTAGGGACACTGAAGCTTTCTTT	CASSRGAGARDTEAFF
TRBV6-5	once	TRBJ1-3	-	TGTGCCAGCAGTTCAGACAGCTCTGGAAACACCATATATTTT	CASSSDSSGNTIYF
TRBV7-9	-	TRBJ1-2	-	TGTGCCAGCAGCTTAGGGGACACTACGGACCGGCACGTCGTCTATGGCTACACCTTC	CASSLGDTTDRHVVYGYTF
TRBV6-2/TRBV6-3	medium-sized	TRBJ1-2	-	TGTGCCAGCAGCCGTGATAATGGGCCCTATGGCTACACCTTC	CASSRDNGPYGYTF
TRBV10-1	-	TRBJ2-1	TRBD2	TGCGCCAGCAGTGAAGGCGGGAGTACCAATGAGCAGTTCTTC	CASSEGGSTNEQFF